These T cell receptor beta chains were read from a single sample in a study of shared clonotypes between healthy human individuals. The repertoire was sequenced with immunoSEQ multiplex PCR; TCRdb's copy has only in-frame clones and lacks some. The table lists approximately 2.5 million clones, 80% to 95% of them singletons. Sequencing was performed on naive CD4+ T cells from PBMCs. These receptors all come from a man between 18 and 29 years old in good health. Some clones in this sample may be carry-over from other donors' samples. The CDR3 runs from the conserved cysteine through the conserved F or W. D genes are given only for firm matches. The listing skips clone size in some rows; elsewhere it reads once, few, many or a size class.

v_gene	abundance	j_gene	d_gene	CDR3nt	CDR3aa
TRBV7-2	NA	TRBJ1-2	NA	TGTGCCAGCAGCGTAGGGACGGCCTATGGCTACACCTTC	CASSVGTAYGYTF
TRBV9	NA	TRBJ2-3	NA	TGTGCCAGCAGCGGACAAGGTGAGGGTGGAGATACGCAGTATTTT	CASSGQGEGGDTQYF
TRBV4-3	NA	TRBJ2-1	TRBD2	TGCGCCAGCAGCCGATCTAGCGGGAGCTACAATGAGCAGTTCTTC	CASSRSSGSYNEQFF
TRBV9	NA	TRBJ2-7	NA	TGTGCCAGCAGCGTAGGTCCGGGAGACGGCTACGAGCAGTACTTC	CASSVGPGDGYEQYF
TRBV27	once	TRBJ2-2	NA	TGTGCCAGCAGTTGGGGCGGGGCCGGGGAGCTGTTTTTT	CASSWGGAGELFF
TRBV5-1	once	TRBJ2-1	TRBD2	TGCGCCAGCAGCCCCGGGGTAGCCAGCGGGACCTACAATGAGCAGTTCTTC	CASSPGVASGTYNEQFF
TRBV2	NA	TRBJ2-5	NA	TGTGCCAGCAGTAAACAGCAAGAGACCCAGTACTTC	CASSKQQETQYF
TRBV6-1	NA	TRBJ2-3	NA	TGTGCCAGCGTGTCTAGCACAGATACGCAGTATTTT	CASVSSTDTQYF
TRBV28	NA	TRBJ2-3	NA	TGTGCCAGCAGTATACAGCCAACTAGCACAGATACGCAGTATTTT	CASSIQPTSTDTQYF
TRBV30	few	TRBJ1-1	NA	TGTGCCTGGAGTGTAGGAAGGCCGAACACTGAAGCTTTCTTT	CAWSVGRPNTEAFF
TRBV5-1	NA	TRBJ2-1	NA	TGCGCCAGCAGCATCGGCCTGTACAATGAGCAGTTCTTC	CASSIGLYNEQFF
TRBV2	NA	TRBJ2-7	TRBD1	TGTGCCAGCAGTGCAACTGGGACAGTCCGTCGCTACGAGCAGTACTTC	CASSATGTVRRYEQYF
TRBV5-1	NA	TRBJ1-1	NA	TGCGCCAGCAGCTTGAGAGGGTTTGACACTGAAGCTTTCTTT	CASSLRGFDTEAFF
TRBV5-8	NA	TRBJ1-5	NA	TGTGCCAGCAGCCCCCGTTTCGATCAGCCCCAGCATTTT	CASSPRFDQPQHF
TRBV7-6	NA	TRBJ2-3	TRBD1	TGTGCCAGCAGGGTCCAGGGGGCTCTGGGCACAGATACGCAGTATTTT	CASRVQGALGTDTQYF
TRBV15	NA	TRBJ1-3	NA	TGTGCCACCAGCACAGACGGAATATATACCAGCTCTGGAAACACCATATATTTT	CATSTDGIYTSSGNTIYF
TRBV19	NA	TRBJ2-3	TRBD2	TGTGCCAGTAGTCCCTCTAGCGGGAGAGGTATAGATACGCAGTATTTT	CASSPSSGRGIDTQYF
TRBV6-5	NA	TRBJ2-1	TRBD2	TGTGCCAGCAGTTACTCGCCGGTAGCGGGAGTCAATGAGCAGTTCTTC	CASSYSPVAGVNEQFF
TRBV5-1	once	TRBJ2-3	TRBD2	TGCGCCAGCAGCCGGGAGGGCGGGAGAACAGATACGCAGTATTTT	CASSREGGRTDTQYF
TRBV7-9	NA	TRBJ1-5	NA	TGTGCCAGCAGCCCTGGGCAGGCTAGCAATCAGCCCCAGCATTTT	CASSPGQASNQPQHF
TRBV5-1	once	TRBJ2-6	TRBD1	TGCGCCAGCAGCTTACCAACAGGGGGAGACTCTGGGGCCAACGTCCTGACTTTC	CASSLPTGGDSGANVLTF
TRBV5-1	NA	TRBJ1-1	TRBD1	TGCGCCAGCAGCCGGACAGGGTTTGAGAACACTGAAGCTTTCTTT	CASSRTGFENTEAFF
TRBV5-1	NA	TRBJ2-5	NA	TGCGCCAGCAGCTTGATACAGGGCCCGCAAGAGACCCAGTACTTC	CASSLIQGPQETQYF
TRBV18	NA	TRBJ1-5	TRBD1	TGTGCCAGCCGCGGGACAGGGGGGAATCAGCCCCAGCATTTT	CASRGTGGNQPQHF